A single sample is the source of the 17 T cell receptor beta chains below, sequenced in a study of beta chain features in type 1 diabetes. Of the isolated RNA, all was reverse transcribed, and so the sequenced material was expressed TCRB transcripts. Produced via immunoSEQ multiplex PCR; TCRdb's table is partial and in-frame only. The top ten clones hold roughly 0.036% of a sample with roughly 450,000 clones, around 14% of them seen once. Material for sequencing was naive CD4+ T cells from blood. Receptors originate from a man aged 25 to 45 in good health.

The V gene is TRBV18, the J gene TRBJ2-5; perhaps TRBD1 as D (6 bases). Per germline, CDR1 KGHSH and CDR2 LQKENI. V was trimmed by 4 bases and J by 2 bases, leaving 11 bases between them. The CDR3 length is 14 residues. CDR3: CASSRSRGQETQYF. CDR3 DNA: TGTGCCAGCTCACGCTCTAGGGGGCAAGAGACCCAGTACTTC.

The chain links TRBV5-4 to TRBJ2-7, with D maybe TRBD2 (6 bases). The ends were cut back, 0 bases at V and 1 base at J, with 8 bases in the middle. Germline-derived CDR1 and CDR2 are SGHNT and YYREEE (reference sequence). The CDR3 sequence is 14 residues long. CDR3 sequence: CASSLAGESYEQYF. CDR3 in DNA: TGTGCCAGCAGCTTGGCGGGGGAGTCCTACGAGCAGTACTTC.

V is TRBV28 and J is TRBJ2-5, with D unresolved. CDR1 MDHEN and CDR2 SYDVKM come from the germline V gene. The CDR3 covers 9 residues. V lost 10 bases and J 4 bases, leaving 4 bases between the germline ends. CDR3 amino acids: CATPETQYF. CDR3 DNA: TGTGCCACACCAGAGACCCAGTACTTC.

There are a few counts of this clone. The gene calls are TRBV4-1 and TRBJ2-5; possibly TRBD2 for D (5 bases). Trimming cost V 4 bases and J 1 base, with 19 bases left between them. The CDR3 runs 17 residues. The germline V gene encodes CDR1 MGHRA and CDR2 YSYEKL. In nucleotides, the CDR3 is TGCGCCAGCAGCCCGTGGGGAAGGACTGCTACCCAAGAGACCCAGTACTTC. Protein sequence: CASSPWGRTATQETQYF.

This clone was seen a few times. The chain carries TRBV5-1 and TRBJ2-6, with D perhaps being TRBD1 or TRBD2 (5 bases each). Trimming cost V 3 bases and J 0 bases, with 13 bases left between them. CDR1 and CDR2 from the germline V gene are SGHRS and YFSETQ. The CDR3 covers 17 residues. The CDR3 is CASSWTSGGSGANVLTF. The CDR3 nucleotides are TGCGCCAGCAGCTGGACATCTGGAGGCTCTGGGGCCAACGTCCTGACTTTC.

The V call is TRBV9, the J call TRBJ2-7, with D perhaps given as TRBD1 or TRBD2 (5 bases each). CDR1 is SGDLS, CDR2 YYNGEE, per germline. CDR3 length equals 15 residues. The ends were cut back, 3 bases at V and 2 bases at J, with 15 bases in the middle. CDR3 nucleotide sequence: TGTGCCAGCAGCGCACACCAGGGAGTTACCTACGAGCAGTACTTC. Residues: CASSAHQGVTYEQYF.

The CDR3 DNA sequence: TGTGCCAGCACTGTCCTAGCGGGAGGGTCCGAGCAGTACGTC. As protein: CASTVLAGGSEQYV. The rearrangement uses TRBV6-1 and TRBJ2-7; 12 positions match TRBD2. V dropped 7 bases and J dropped 6; count of bases not matched to a gene: 7. The CDR3 loop spans 14 amino acids. Germline V gene sequence: CDR1 MNHNS, CDR2 SASEGT.

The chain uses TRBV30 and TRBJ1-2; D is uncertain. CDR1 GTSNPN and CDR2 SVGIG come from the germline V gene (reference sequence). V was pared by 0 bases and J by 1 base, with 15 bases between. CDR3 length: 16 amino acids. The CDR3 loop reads CAWSVFSGWNNYGYTF. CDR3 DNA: TGTGCCTGGAGTGTTTTCTCCGGGTGGAATAACTATGGCTACACCTTC.

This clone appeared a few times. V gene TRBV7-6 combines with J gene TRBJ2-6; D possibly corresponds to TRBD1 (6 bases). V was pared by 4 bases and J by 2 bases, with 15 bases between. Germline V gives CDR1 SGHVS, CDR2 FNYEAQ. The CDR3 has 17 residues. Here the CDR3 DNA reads TGTGCCAGCAGCTCAGGGGCGTGGGGCGCTGGGGCCAACGTCCTGACTTTC. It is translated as CASSSGAWGAGANVLTF.

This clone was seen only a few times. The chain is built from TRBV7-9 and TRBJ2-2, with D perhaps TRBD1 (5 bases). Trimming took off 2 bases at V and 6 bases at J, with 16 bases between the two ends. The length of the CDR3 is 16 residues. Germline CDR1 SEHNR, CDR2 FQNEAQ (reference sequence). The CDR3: CASSLSQGMRSGELFF. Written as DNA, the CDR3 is TGTGCCAGCAGCTTAAGCCAGGGAATGAGGTCCGGGGAGCTGTTTTTT.

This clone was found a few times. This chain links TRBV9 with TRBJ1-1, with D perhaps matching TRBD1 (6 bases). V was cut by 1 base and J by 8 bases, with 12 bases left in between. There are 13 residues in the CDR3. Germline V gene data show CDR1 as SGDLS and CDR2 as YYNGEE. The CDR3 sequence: CASSVYPGQEAFF. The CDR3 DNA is TGTGCCAGCAGCGTATACCCGGGACAAGAAGCTTTCTTT.

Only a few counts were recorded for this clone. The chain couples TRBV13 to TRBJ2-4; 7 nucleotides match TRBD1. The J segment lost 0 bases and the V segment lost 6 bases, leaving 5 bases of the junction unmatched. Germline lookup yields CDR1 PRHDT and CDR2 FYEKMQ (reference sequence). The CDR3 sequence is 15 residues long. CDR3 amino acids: CASRGRQGAKNIQYF. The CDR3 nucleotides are TGTGCCAGCAGAGGAAGACAGGGAGCCAAAAACATTCAGTACTTC.

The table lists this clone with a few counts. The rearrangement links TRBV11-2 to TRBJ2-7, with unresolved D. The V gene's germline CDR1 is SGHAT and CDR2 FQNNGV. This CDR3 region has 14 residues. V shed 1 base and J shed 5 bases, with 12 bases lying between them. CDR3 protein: CASSLVGIPHEQYF. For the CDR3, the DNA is TGTGCCAGCAGCTTAGTAGGGATCCCCCACGAGCAGTACTTC.

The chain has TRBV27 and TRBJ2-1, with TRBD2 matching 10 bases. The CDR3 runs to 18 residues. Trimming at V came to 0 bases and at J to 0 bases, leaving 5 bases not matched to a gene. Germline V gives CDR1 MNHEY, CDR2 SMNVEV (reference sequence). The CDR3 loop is CASSLSRTSGFSYNEQFF. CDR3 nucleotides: TGTGCCAGCAGTTTATCCCGGACTAGCGGATTCTCCTACAATGAGCAGTTCTTC.

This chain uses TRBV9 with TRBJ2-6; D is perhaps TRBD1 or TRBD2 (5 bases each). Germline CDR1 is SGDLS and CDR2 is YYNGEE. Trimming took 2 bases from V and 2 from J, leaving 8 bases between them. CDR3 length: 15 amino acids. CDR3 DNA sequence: TGTGCCAGCAGCGTCCGGGACCCTGGGGCCAACGTCCTGACTTTC. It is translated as CASSVRDPGANVLTF.

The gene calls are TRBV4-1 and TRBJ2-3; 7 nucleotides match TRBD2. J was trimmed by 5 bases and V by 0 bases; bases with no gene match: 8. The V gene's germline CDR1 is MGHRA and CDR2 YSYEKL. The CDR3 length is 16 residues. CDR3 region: CASSQEAAGGGDTQYF. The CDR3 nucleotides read TGCGCCAGCAGCCAAGAGGCCGCCGGCGGGGGAGATACGCAGTATTTT.

The CDR3 reads CASSRTGAAGETQYF. The DNA of the CDR3 is TGCGCCAGCAGCCGCACAGGGGCGGCTGGAGAGACCCAGTACTTC. This chain uses TRBV5-1 with TRBJ2-5, with 7 bases that match TRBD1. After removal of 4 bases from V and 4 bases from J, the junction contained 10 bases not matched to a gene. Germline V gene lookup returns CDR1 SGHRS and CDR2 YFSETQ. The CDR3 contains 15 residues.